The rows below give T cell receptor beta chains drawn from one sample of a study of T cells after posttransplantation cyclophosphamide. Only in-frame clones appear in the TCRdb table, and some are missing; sequencing was by immunoSEQ multiplex PCR. This sample carries about 43,000 clones, around 90% of them seen once, and the ten largest clones take less than 2.5%. The sample consisted of PBMCs, taken around 58 days after allogeneic stem cell transplant with posttransplant cyclophosphamide. The source of these receptors is a male patient between 60 and 69 years old who received an allogeneic stem cell transplant from a related donor and was CMV-positive. Some T cells may be graft donor cells. Both conserved end residues are part of each CDR3. The D gene is left open where the match is weak. Clone size is stated in some rows and not others, as once, few, many or a class when expanded.

D,J,size,V,CDR3,DNA
NA,TRBJ2-2,NA,TRBV5-6,CASSLGGTYLTGELFF,TGTGCCAGCAGCTTGGGGGGGACTTACCTCACCGGGGAGCTGTTTTTT
TRBD1,TRBJ1-2,NA,TRBV27,CASSPRTGGFYGYTF,TGTGCCAGCAGTCCCAGGACAGGGGGCTTCTATGGCTACACCTTC
NA,TRBJ1-2,once,TRBV19,CATLQDTHTF,TGTGCCACTCTTCAGGACACACACACCTTC
TRBD1,TRBJ2-5,NA,TRBV13,CASSEPGQGTVETQYF,TGTGCCAGCAGCGAACCGGGACAGGGGACTGTGGAGACCCAGTACTTC
NA,TRBJ1-2,NA,TRBV27,CASASPILGYTF,TGTGCCAGCGCCTCTCCTATTCTTGGCTACACCTTC
NA,TRBJ1-1,once,TRBV5-1,CASSLGGSGGKTEAFF,TGCGCCAGCAGCTTGGGGGGTTCGGGGGGGAAGACTGAAGCTTTCTTT
NA,TRBJ2-7,NA,TRBV6-5,CASSFGLREEQYF,TGTGCCAGCAGTTTTGGGCTACGGGAAGAGCAGTACTTC
NA,TRBJ1-2,NA,TRBV9,CASSAGQPINYGYTF,TGTGCCAGCAGCGCAGGACAGCCGATTAACTATGGCTACACCTTC
NA,TRBJ1-1,NA,TRBV7-9,CASSPSGLGDTEAFF,TGTGCCAGCAGCCCCTCTGGACTCGGTGACACTGAAGCTTTCTTT
TRBD1,TRBJ1-6,NA,TRBV6-1,CASSGTGGRSPLHF,TGTGCCAGCAGCGGGACAGGGGGAAGGTCACCCCTCCACTTT
TRBD1,TRBJ1-4,few,TRBV4-1,CASSLYRGRTNEKLFF,TGCGCCAGCAGCCTCTACAGGGGGCGAACTAATGAAAAACTGTTTTTT
NA,TRBJ1-1,NA,TRBV13,CASSLGETTEAFF,TGTGCCAGCAGCTTAGGGGAGACGACTGAAGCTTTCTTT
NA,TRBJ1-5,NA,TRBV19,CASSMEELGQPQHF,TGTGCCAGTAGTATGGAGGAGTTGGGTCAGCCCCAGCATTTT
TRBD2,TRBJ2-3,NA,TRBV11-2,CASGRLAGTDTQYF,TGTGCCAGCGGCCGACTAGCGGGGACAGATACGCAGTATTTT
NA,TRBJ1-1,NA,TRBV30,CAGGQSFLNTEAFF,TGTGCCGGAGGACAGTCCTTCTTGAACACTGAAGCTTTCTTT
NA,TRBJ1-4,NA,TRBV6-1,CASSEYGARDLFMGEKLFF,TGTGCCAGCAGTGAATATGGGGCCAGGGACTTGTTTATGGGTGAAAAACTGTTTTTT
NA,TRBJ1-2,NA,TRBV2,CASHPGTNYGYTF,TGTGCCAGCCATCCGGGTACTAACTATGGCTACACCTTC
NA,TRBJ1-1,NA,TRBV27,CASSFFPQGSMNTEAFF,TGTGCCAGCAGTTTCTTCCCTCAGGGTTCAATGAACACTGAAGCTTTCTTT
TRBD1,TRBJ1-2,NA,TRBV27,CASSFHVSGTGNGYTF,TGTGCCAGCAGTTTCCACGTCTCCGGGACAGGGAATGGCTACACCTTC
TRBD2,TRBJ2-5,NA,TRBV7-9,CASSLGSGGPGETQYF,TGTGCCAGCAGCTTAGGCAGCGGGGGGCCGGGAGAGACCCAGTACTTC
NA,TRBJ1-6,NA,TRBV5-1,CASSLEQGRSPLHF,TGCGCCAGCAGCTTGGAGCAGGGGAGATCACCCCTCCACTTT
NA,TRBJ2-1,once,TRBV5-4,CASSPKAGSTPTDNEQFF,TGTGCCAGCAGCCCCAAGGCGGGGTCAACACCCACCGACAATGAGCAGTTCTTC
TRBD1,TRBJ1-2,NA,TRBV10-1,CASRDRGPGYTF,TGCGCCAGCAGAGACAGGGGGCCTGGCTACACCTTC
NA,TRBJ1-2,NA,TRBV5-5,CASSANTRATNYGYTF,TGTGCCAGCAGTGCCAATACTAGGGCGACAAACTATGGCTACACCTTC
TRBD1,TRBJ1-4,NA,TRBV25-1,CASSEYFGQGREKLFF,TGTGCCAGCAGTGAATATTTTGGACAGGGCCGGGAAAAACTGTTTTTT
TRBD2,TRBJ2-2,NA,TRBV7-8,CASSLMAPSGGGTGELFF,TGTGCCAGCAGCTTAATGGCACCTAGCGGGGGTGGAACCGGGGAGCTGTTTTTT
TRBD1,TRBJ2-5,NA,TRBV7-9,CASSPGQGIGPGETQYF,TGTGCCAGCAGCCCGGGACAGGGAATTGGCCCCGGGGAGACCCAGTACTTC
NA,TRBJ1-2,NA,TRBV10-3,CAIKFNKLDNGYTF,TGTGCCATCAAGTTTAATAAACTTGATAATGGCTACACCTTC
NA,TRBJ1-2,NA,TRBV25-1,CASSAQPGHGYTF,TGTGCCAGTAGTGCCCAACCAGGCCATGGCTACACCTTC
NA,TRBJ2-1,NA,TRBV7-9,CASSWGGRDEQFF,TGTGCCAGCAGCTGGGGGGGCCGGGATGAGCAGTTCTTC
TRBD1,TRBJ1-6,NA,TRBV5-6,CASSIWDSPNSPLHF,TGTGCCAGCAGCATATGGGACAGCCCTAATTCACCCCTCCACTTT
NA,TRBJ1-2,NA,TRBV7-9,CASSLAQGNGYTF,TGTGCCAGCAGCTTAGCGCAGGGAAATGGCTACACCTTC
NA,TRBJ2-2,NA,TRBV18,CASSPGQNTGELFF,TGTGCCAGCTCACCAGGACAAAACACCGGGGAGCTGTTTTTT
TRBD1,TRBJ2-7,NA,TRBV5-4,CASSSPSGQAYEQYF,TGTGCCAGCAGCTCCCCCTCCGGACAGGCCTACGAGCAGTACTTC
TRBD1,TRBJ2-7,NA,TRBV19,CASSIQDRAYEQYF,TGTGCCAGTAGTATCCAAGACAGGGCCTACGAGCAGTACTTC
NA,TRBJ2-7,NA,TRBV4-1,CASSSGPLQGEQYF,TGCGCCAGCAGTTCCGGACCCCTTCAGGGCGAGCAGTACTTC
NA,TRBJ1-1,few,TRBV6-5,CASRGGARTEAFF,TGTGCCAGCAGAGGGGGGGCACGGACTGAAGCTTTCTTT
NA,TRBJ2-2,NA,TRBV2,CASNGGSARSGELFF,TGTGCCAGCAATGGAGGCTCGGCTAGGTCCGGGGAGCTGTTTTTT
NA,TRBJ2-3,NA,TRBV29-1,CSVPQGLDTQYF,TGCAGCGTACCCCAGGGCTTAGATACGCAGTATTTT
NA,TRBJ2-3,NA,TRBV6-5,CASSPRQAWDTQYF,TGTGCCAGCAGTCCTCGACAGGCCTGGGATACGCAGTATTTT
NA,TRBJ1-1,NA,TRBV12-5,CASGFNRAREAFF,TGTGCTAGTGGTTTTAACAGGGCGCGTGAAGCTTTCTTT
NA,TRBJ1-6,few,TRBV11-3,CASSSGRDSPLHF,TGTGCCAGCAGCTCTGGGCGGGATTCACCCCTCCACTTT
TRBD1,TRBJ1-1,few,TRBV7-9,CASSPTKGSTGEVTEAFF,TGTGCCAGCAGCCCAACCAAGGGCAGTACAGGGGAAGTGACTGAAGCTTTCTTT
NA,TRBJ1-1,once,TRBV18,CASSPTRDTEAFF,TGTGCCAGCTCACCAACGAGGGACACTGAAGCTTTCTTT
TRBD1,TRBJ2-3,NA,TRBV6-6,CASSLTTGGVQDTQYF,TGTGCCAGCAGTTTAACGACAGGGGGAGTTCAAGATACGCAGTATTTT
NA,TRBJ1-1,few,TRBV7-9,CASNHLGKGTEAFF,TGTGCCAGCAACCACCTCGGGAAGGGCACTGAAGCTTTCTTT
NA,TRBJ1-1,NA,TRBV6-1,CASSHLQGRAFF,TGTGCCAGCAGTCATCTCCAGGGGCGAGCTTTCTTT
NA,TRBJ2-3,NA,TRBV7-6,CASSLVYDTTDTQYF,TGTGCCAGCAGCTTAGTCTACGATACCACAGATACGCAGTATTTT
TRBD1,TRBJ2-1,once,TRBV11-3,CASSLEDRGSQFF,TGTGCCAGCAGCTTGGAGGACAGGGGGTCGCAGTTCTTC
NA,TRBJ2-3,NA,TRBV10-1,CASSESRTSTDTQYF,TGCGCCAGCAGTGAGTCGAGGACTAGCACAGATACGCAGTATTTT